Following are 3 T cell receptor beta chains from one sample sequenced in a study of OX40 agonist ivuxolimab in advanced cancers. The assay was immunoSEQ multiplex PCR, and TCRdb's table has in-frame clones only and misses some. The sample lists some 54,000 clones, roughly nine tenths seen once, with 5.5% to 7% in the top ten. The sample in question was CD4+ or CD8+ T cells sorted from blood, obtained in a trial of the OX40 agonist ivuxolimab. The receptor source for this set is an adult with an advanced solid tumor such as melanoma, head and neck, liver or kidney cancer.

The chain combines TRBV5-1 with TRBJ2-3; D is ambiguous. Trimming removed 0 bases at V and 6 bases at J, with 17 bases between. Germline values: CDR1 SGHRS, CDR2 YFSETQ. The CDR3 runs to 16 residues. The CDR3 reads CASSLAGLLAYDTQYF. In DNA, the CDR3 is TGCGCCAGCAGCTTGGCCGGTCTCTTGGCATACGATACGCAGTATTTT.

Comments on this clone: The sample contains more than one DNA sequence encoding this CDR3. This rearrangement joins TRBV9 to TRBJ2-6, with 9 positions matching TRBD2. Looked up from germline, CDR1 is SGDLS and CDR2 is YYNGEE. The ends lost 6 bases at V and 0 bases at J; junction bases unmatched: 7. CDR3 length: 17 amino acids. Here the CDR3 DNA reads TGTGCCAGCACCAGACTAGCGGTAAGCTCTGGGGCCAACGTCCTGACTTTC. It yields the protein CASTRLAVSSGANVLTF.

This sequence joins TRBV27 and TRBJ1-2; 7 bases are shared with TRBD1. CDR3 length: 16 amino acids. Germline V gives CDR1 MNHEY, CDR2 SMNVEV (reference sequence). Germline trimming cut 6 bases from V and 4 bases from J; bases unmatched to any gene: 14. The CDR3 protein is CASRPGQAYFFYGYTF. CDR3 coding DNA: TGTGCCAGCAGACCCGGACAGGCCTACTTTTTCTATGGCTACACCTTC.